The sequence of this T cell receptor (beta chain) was determined in a study of blood T cells in healthy people across ages. The authors ran a second PCR of about 6 to 11 cycles using a sample-barcoded 5' primer and a J-beta primer mix. CDR3-containing paired-end reads numbering at least 2.5 million came from each sample. TCRdb fed the 5' RACE reads into MiXCR, producing one record per CDR3 protein. This table holds a few hundred thousand distinct CDR3 sequences, approximately 51% found once. Germline V lookup: CDR1 ENHRY, CDR2 SYGVKD. This CDR3 contains 16 residues. On this clonotype itself: The junction departs from the called germline gene at one end, perhaps through a read error.

The sample providers were healthy Caucasian people from Russia, aged about 6 to 90. Extraction yielded at least 6 micrograms of total RNA per sample. V and J are TRBV10-3 and TRBJ2-3; TRBD1 matches 8 bases. The TCR was taken from a man aged 60 to 75 in good health. Sequencing input: blood. The CDR3 region has the DNA TGTGCCAGCAGTCGACAGGGGATCGGCCGCACAGATACGCAGTATTTT. Its translation: CASSRQGIGRTDTQYF.